These 17 T cell receptor beta chains share one sample of origin, sequenced in a study of neurological immune-mediated disorders. TCRdb itself ran the 5' RACE reads through MiXCR, one entry per CDR3 protein. The repertoire holds 15,000 or so distinct CDR3 sequences, with roughly 22% as singletons. Sequenced sample: PBMCs. The receptors stem from a man between 50 and 59 years old in good health.

This clonotype was counted once. J is TRBJ2-1 and V is TRBV5-1; D might be TRBD2 (5 bases). The CDR3 is 13 residues long. Germline loops: CDR1 SGHRS, CDR2 YFSETQ. V was trimmed by 0 bases and J by 9 bases, leaving 10 bases between them. Here the CDR3 DNA reads TGCGCCAGCAGCTTGGCCATAGGAGGTGAGCAGTTCTTC. As protein: CASSLAIGGEQFF.

This clonotype is medium-sized within its sample. The chain employs TRBV5-6 and TRBJ2-1; 10 bases align to TRBD2. Trimming took 2 bases from V and 6 from J; bases not matched to a gene: 5. The germline V gene encodes CDR1 SGHDT and CDR2 YYEEEE. The CDR3 runs 15 residues. The CDR3, as DNA: TGTGCCAGCAGCTTTCTAGCGGGAGTGGGCAATGAGCAGTTCTTC. Translated, it gives CASSFLAGVGNEQFF.

This clonotype was seen at least ten times. This may be a read error: a much more frequent sequence differs by one nucleotide. The chain carries TRBV7-6 and TRBJ1-4, with 7 positions matching TRBD1. J gave up 7 bases and V 1 base, and 9 bases lay outside the gene matches. The germline V gene has CDR1 SGHVS and CDR2 FNYEAQ. The CDR3 runs 16 residues. The CDR3 loop reads CASSLELARGSEKLFF. The CDR3 DNA sequence: TGTGCCAGCAGCTTAGAGTTGGCCAGGGGGAGTGAAAAACTGTTTTTT.

This clonotype was observed many times. The chain uses TRBV7-2 and TRBJ2-1, with 7 bases identical to TRBD2. CDR3 length equals 16 residues. Per the germline V gene, CDR1 is SGHTA and CDR2 is FQGNSA. The V and J ends lost 1 base and 4 bases, in that order; junction bases with no gene match: 7. The CDR3 DNA follows: TGTGCCAGCAGCTTAGACCTCGGGAGGAGATACAATGAGCAGTTCTTC. Translation gives CASSLDLGRRYNEQFF.

The chain recombines TRBV20-1 with TRBJ2-1; TRBD2 matches at 8 bases. The ends lost 3 bases at V and 5 bases at J; junction bases unmatched: 6. Germline V gene sequence: CDR1 DFQATT, CDR2 SNEGSKA (reference sequence). The CDR3 length is 14 residues. For the CDR3, the DNA is TGCAGTGCTAGCGGGAGGGCCCTCGACAATGAGCAGTTCTTC. Protein: CSASGRALDNEQFF.

The rearrangement uses TRBV3-1 and TRBJ2-7; D is unclear. The V end lost 0 bases, the J end lost 2 bases, and 14 bases lay between the germline ends. The CDR3 has 16 amino acids. The germline gives CDR1 LGHDT, CDR2 YNNKEL (reference sequence). The CDR3 loop is CASSQDPPGVPYEQYF. The DNA for the CDR3 is TGTGCCAGCAGCCAAGATCCCCCAGGTGTTCCCTACGAGCAGTACTTC.

This clonotype was found many times. This chain links TRBV7-2 with TRBJ2-7; D possibly corresponds to TRBD1 (6 bases). Germline values: CDR1 SGHTA, CDR2 FQGNSA. With 5 bases removed from V and 2 bases from J, the gap between germline ends came to 22 bases. The length of the CDR3 is 17 residues. The CDR3: CASSNGPRPDSTYEQYF. In nucleotides, the CDR3 is TGTGCCAGCAGCAACGGGCCTCGACCGGACAGTACCTACGAGCAGTACTTC.

In this sample, this clonotype turned up many times. The chain joins TRBV21-1 to TRBJ1-5; the DNA was not compared with TRBD1, the D call given in the table. TRBV21-1 is a listed pseudogene. This CDR3 contains 16 residues. CDR3 DNA: TGTGCCAGCAGCATAAGGCGCCAGGGTGGCAATCAGCCCCAGCATTTT. Amino acid sequence: CASSIRRQGGNQPQHF.

This clonotype was seen at least ten times. The rearrangement joins TRBV6-1 to TRBJ2-7; 9 bases are a match to TRBD1. CDR3 length: 15 residues. Germline assignment: CDR1 MNHNS and CDR2 SASEGT. The V and J ends lost 6 bases and 2 bases, in that order; junction bases with no gene match: 8. CDR3 nucleotides: TGTGCCAGCAGGGCTCCTGGGACAGGGCCCTACGAGCAGTACTTC. Protein product: CASRAPGTGPYEQYF.

This clonotype has at least ten counts. The chain employs TRBV18 and TRBJ2-5; 7 nucleotides agree with TRBD1. Germline assignment: CDR1 KGHSH and CDR2 LQKENI. V trimming: 0 bases; J trimming: 2 bases; junction bases outside the gene matches: 0. CDR3 length: 14 amino acids. The CDR3 here is CASSPPGQQETQYF. The CDR3 DNA reads as TGTGCCAGCTCACCACCGGGACAGCAAGAGACCCAGTACTTC.

Many counts were recorded for this clonotype. V gene TRBV27 combines with J gene TRBJ2-7; D unresolved. Trimming cost V 3 bases and J 2 bases, with 11 bases left between them. The CDR3 is made up of 14 amino acids. Per the germline V gene, CDR1 is MNHEY and CDR2 is SMNVEV (reference sequence). The CDR3 loop is CASSFSAGAYEQYF. CDR3 nucleotides: TGTGCCAGCAGTTTCTCAGCCGGCGCCTACGAGCAGTACTTC.

This clonotype was recorded at least ten times. The gene calls are TRBV7-2 and TRBJ2-2, with D possibly TRBD2 on 6 matching bases. CDR3 size: 13 residues. V lost 10 bases, J lost 7 bases, and 16 bases lay in between. Per the germline V gene, CDR1 is SGHTA and CDR2 is FQGNSA. The CDR3 reads CATSEGGNGELFF. The CDR3 DNA sequence: TGTGCCACCTCAGAGGGAGGCAACGGGGAGCTGTTTTTT.

This clonotype was found many times. The chain recombines TRBV7-3 with TRBJ2-6; D is unclear. Germline values: CDR1 SGHTA, CDR2 FQGTGA. This CDR3 spans 15 amino acids. V was pared by 5 bases and J by 1 base, with 9 bases between. CDR3 region: CASSPSLSGANVLTF. CDR3 DNA: TGTGCCAGCAGCCCTTCCCTGTCTGGGGCCAACGTCCTGACTTTC.

By frequency in the sample, this clonotype is medium-sized. The rearrangement links TRBV5-1 to TRBJ2-5; the D gene is possibly TRBD1 (5 bases). This CDR3 is 13 amino acids long. Per the germline V gene, CDR1 is SGHRS and CDR2 is YFSETQ. Trimming took 3 bases from V and 2 from J, leaving 8 bases between them. CDR3 region: CASSSTDQETQYF. CDR3 nucleotide sequence: TGCGCCAGCAGCTCGACAGATCAAGAGACCCAGTACTTC.

This clonotype occurred many times. V usage is TRBV20-1 and J usage is TRBJ2-7, with 7 nucleotides matching TRBD2. The germline V gene encodes CDR1 DFQATT and CDR2 SNEGSKA (reference sequence). Unmatched junction bases numbered 18, after V lost 6 bases and J lost 4 bases. There are 16 residues in the CDR3. The CDR3 reads CSATTGGSRLEYEQYF. The CDR3 DNA follows: TGCAGTGCCACCACGGGAGGCAGCAGACTAGAGTACGAGCAGTACTTC.

The CDR3 coding sequence is TGCAGCGTAGGAACAGGGGGCCTAACTGAAGCTTTCTTT. This gives the protein CSVGTGGLTEAFF. The chain recombines TRBV29-1 with TRBJ1-1; 9 bases are a match to TRBD1. The CDR3 runs to 13 residues. CDR1 and CDR2 (germline): SQVTM, ANQGSEA. V shed 6 bases and J 5 bases; nucleotides not matched to a gene: 7.

This clonotype was detected only a few times. The chain joins TRBV9 to TRBJ2-3; 7 bases match TRBD1. The length of the CDR3 is 14 residues. CDR1 is SGDLS, CDR2 YYNGEE, per germline. The ends lost 4 bases at V and 4 bases at J; junction bases unmatched: 6. CDR3 DNA sequence: TGTGCCAGCAGCCCGGGACAGTTCGCAGATACGCAGTATTTT. This encodes CASSPGQFADTQYF. Complete variable domain (other parts from reference TRBV9 and TRBJ2-3): DSGVTQTPKHLITATGQRVTLRCSPRSGDLSVYWYQQSLDQGLQFLIQYYNGEERAKGNILERFSAQQFPDLHSELNLSSLELGDSALYFCASSPGQFADTQYFGPGTRLTVL.